The 8 T cell receptor beta chains reported below all come from one sample, sequenced in a study of siplizumab effects on memory and regulatory T cells. The data were produced by immunoSEQ multiplex PCR, yet TCRdb's version contains in-frame clones alone and is incomplete. The repertoire consists of roughly 56,000 clones, with about 92% occurring once and the leading ten covering about 40%. The sequenced sample was CD8+ T cells sorted from blood. These receptors all come from a human donor in good health.

The count of this clone is one. The chain is built from TRBV15 and TRBJ2-3; possibly TRBD1 for D (5 bases). The V end lost 1 base, the J end lost 10 bases, and 12 bases lay between the germline ends. The CDR3 extends over 13 amino acids. Germline values: CDR1 LNHNV, CDR2 YYDKDF (reference sequence). The CDR3 DNA reads TGTGCCACCAGCAGAGTACAGGAAGTTCCGCAGTATTTT. Its protein is CATSRVQEVPQYF.

This chain connects TRBV5-6 to TRBJ2-7; no clear D. V was clipped by 0 bases and J by 0 bases, with 16 bases between them. CDR1 and CDR2 (germline): SGHDT, YYEEEE. The CDR3 totals 17 residues. The DNA for the CDR3 is TGTGCCAGCAGCTTGGCTACTAACCTACTGAGCTCCTACGAGCAGTACTTC. Encoded protein: CASSLATNLLSSYEQYF.

The chain couples TRBV5-1 to TRBJ2-1, with TRBD2 identical over 11 bases. The germline V gene encodes CDR1 SGHRS and CDR2 YFSETQ. The CDR3 has 17 amino acids. J gave up 7 bases and V 2 bases, and 11 bases lay outside the gene matches. CDR3 nucleotides: TGCGCCAGCAGCTTATACCCTAGCGGGAGGATTGAGAATGAGCAGTTCTTC. It is translated as CASSLYPSGRIENEQFF. Using reference TRBV5-1 and TRBJ2-1 for the parts outside the CDR3, the full variable domain is KAGVTQTPRYLIKTRGQQVTLSCSPISGHRSVSWYQQTPGQGLQFLFEYFSETQRNKGNFPGRFSGRQFSNSRSEMNVSTLELGDSALYLCASSLYPSGRIENEQFFGPGTRLTVL.

This clone has just one count. This chain uses TRBV4-1 with TRBJ2-3; 10 bases agree with TRBD1. Germline lookup yields CDR1 MGHRA and CDR2 YSYEKL. This CDR3 region has 15 residues. Trimming removed 5 bases from V and 0 bases from J; junction bases left unmatched: 2. DNA for the CDR3: TGCGCCAGCAGCGGGACAGGGGTTAGCACAGATACGCAGTATTTT. Translated, it gives CASSGTGVSTDTQYF.

The rearrangement uses TRBV25-1 and TRBJ1-1; D gene unclear. Germline CDR1 is MGHDK and CDR2 is SYGVNS. This CDR3 comprises 11 residues. Trimming took off 7 bases at V and 5 bases at J, with 8 bases between the two ends. The CDR3 sequence: CASISGTEAFF. CDR3 nucleotides: TGTGCCAGCATCTCGGGAACTGAAGCTTTCTTT.

This chain joins TRBV6-5 and TRBJ2-7; D gene unclear. The CDR3 length is 11 residues. CDR1 MNHEY and CDR2 SVGAGI come from the germline V gene. The V end lost 6 bases, the J end lost 3 bases, and 6 bases lay between the germline ends. CDR3 protein: CASSWDYEQYF. The CDR3 DNA reads TGTGCCAGCAGCTGGGACTACGAGCAGTACTTC.

V and J are TRBV4-1 and TRBJ2-3; unclear D gene. The germline gives CDR1 MGHRA, CDR2 YSYEKL. V was shortened by 4 bases and J by 2 bases, with 7 bases between the two germline ends. The CDR3 covers 13 residues. The CDR3 nucleotides read TGCGCCAGCAGCCTTGGCGTCACAGATACGCAGTATTTT. As protein: CASSLGVTDTQYF.

The rearrangement uses TRBV7-9 and TRBJ2-1; 11 bases line up with TRBD2. In germline, CDR1 is SEHNR, CDR2 FQNEAQ (reference sequence). J lost 6 bases, V lost 4 bases, and 11 bases had no gene match. There are 17 residues in the CDR3. This CDR3 is CASSSYFSGRAFNEQFF. CDR3 in DNA: TGTGCCAGCAGCTCATATTTTAGCGGGAGGGCCTTCAATGAGCAGTTCTTC. The full variable domain, with the rest looked up from reference TRBV7-9 and TRBJ2-1, is DTGVSQNPRHKITKRGQNVTFRCDPISEHNRLYWYRQTLGQGPEFLTYFQNEAQLEKSRLLSDRFSAERPKGSFSTLEIQRTEQGDSAMYLCASSSYFSGRAFNEQFFGPGTRLTVL.